The entry below gives a single T cell receptor beta chain sequence along with its context. The target antigen is unknown. These data belong to a study of graft-versus-host responses after intestinal transplantation. Whole-study context: Grafts were multivisceral, liver-intestinal, or isolated intestinal. Recipients were all induced with anti-thymocyte globulin, then given tacrolimus and steroids for roughly three years.

The data were produced by immunoSEQ multiplex PCR, yet TCRdb's version contains in-frame clones alone and is incomplete. The profile covers more than 10,000 clones, with 65% to 85% appearing a single time and around half taken by the ten largest. The study's findings and limits: Patients with graft-donor T cell macrochimerism had high graft-versus-host to host-versus-graft clonal ratios in allografts.

Germline CDR1 SEHNR, CDR2 FQNEAQ (reference sequence). J was trimmed by 6 bases and V by 5 bases; bases with no gene match: 10. This CDR3 region has 15 residues. The receptor's source is a human patient who received an intestinal transplant, so some T cells may come from the graft donor. The rearrangement uses TRBV7-9 and TRBJ2-1, with TRBD2 identical over 7 bases. Sequenced here: PBMCs, sampled 120 to 130 days after transplant. The CDR3 DNA follows: TGTGCCAGCAGCCCAGATGGCGGGAGCGGCAATGAGCAGTTCTTC. Protein sequence: CASSPDGGSGNEQFF. The variable domain in full, with the rest retrieved from reference TRBV7-9 and TRBJ2-1, is DTGVSQNPRHKITKRGQNVTFRCDPISEHNRLYWYRQTLGQGPEFLTYFQNEAQLEKSRLLSDRFSAERPKGSFSTLEIQRTEQGDSAMYLCASSPDGGSGNEQFFGPGTRLTVL.